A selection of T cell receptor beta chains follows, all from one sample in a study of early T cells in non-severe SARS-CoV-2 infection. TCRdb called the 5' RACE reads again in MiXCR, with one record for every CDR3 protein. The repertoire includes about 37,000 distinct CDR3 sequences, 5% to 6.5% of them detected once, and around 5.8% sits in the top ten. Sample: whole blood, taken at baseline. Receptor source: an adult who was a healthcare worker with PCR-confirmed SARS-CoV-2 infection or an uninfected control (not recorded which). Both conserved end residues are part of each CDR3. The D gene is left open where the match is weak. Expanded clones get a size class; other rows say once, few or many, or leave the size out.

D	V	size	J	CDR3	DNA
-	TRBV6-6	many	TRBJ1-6	CASSLQGGNSPLHF	TGTGCCAGCAGTTTACAGGGAGGTAATTCACCCCTCCACTTT
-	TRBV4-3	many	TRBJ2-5	CASSQEYFRGDGFQETQYF	TGCGCCAGCAGCCAAGAATACTTTCGTGGGGATGGTTTCCAAGAGACCCAGTACTTC
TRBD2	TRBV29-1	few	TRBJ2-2	CSATLGTSGRASGELFF	TGCAGCGCTACTTTGGGGACTAGCGGGAGGGCCAGCGGGGAGCTGTTTTTT
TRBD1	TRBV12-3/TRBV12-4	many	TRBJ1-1	CASRPDRGYFMNTEAFF	TGTGCCAGCAGACCCGACAGGGGATATTTTATGAACACTGAAGCTTTCTTT
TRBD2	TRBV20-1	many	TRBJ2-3	CSAGGGTDTQYF	TGCAGTGCTGGGGGGGGGACAGATACGCAGTATTTT
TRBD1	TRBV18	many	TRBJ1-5	CASSPRSGTGWNQPQHF	TGTGCCAGCTCACCAAGGTCCGGGACAGGGTGGAATCAGCCCCAGCATTTT
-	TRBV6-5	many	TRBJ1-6	CASSYSGWEYNSPLHF	TGTGCCAGCAGTTACTCGGGGTGGGAGTATAATTCACCCCTCCACTTT
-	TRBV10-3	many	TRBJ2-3	CAISRQSDTQYF	TGTGCCATCAGCCGACAGTCAGATACGCAGTATTTT
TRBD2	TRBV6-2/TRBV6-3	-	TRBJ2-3	CASSRLAGGPDTQYF	TGTGCCAGCAGCAGACTAGCGGGAGGGCCAGATACGCAGTATTTT
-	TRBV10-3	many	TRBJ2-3	CAISESGRDTDTQYF	TGTGCCATCAGTGAGTCGGGGCGGGATACAGATACGCAGTATTTT
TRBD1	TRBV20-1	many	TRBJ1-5	CSATAGSGTGIGNQPQHF	TGCAGTGCGACGGCAGGATCCGGGACAGGGATCGGCAATCAGCCCCAGCATTTT
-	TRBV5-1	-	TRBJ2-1	CASSLSDSRIADEQFF	TGCGCCAGCAGCTTGTCGGACTCCCGTATAGCGGATGAGCAGTTCTTC
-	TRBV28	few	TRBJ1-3	CATKDRGPSGNTIYF	TGTGCCACCAAGGACCGGGGCCCCTCTGGAAACACCATATATTTT
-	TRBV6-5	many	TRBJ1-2	CASYRTGGVYGYTF	TGTGCCAGCTATCGCACGGGGGGCGTCTATGGCTACACCTTC
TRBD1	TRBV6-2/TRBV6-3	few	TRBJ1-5	CAGGQGRSQPQHF	TGTGCCGGAGGACAGGGCCGGAGTCAGCCCCAGCATTTT
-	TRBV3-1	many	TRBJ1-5	CASSPTENQPQHF	TGTGCCAGCAGCCCGACCGAAAATCAGCCCCAGCATTTT
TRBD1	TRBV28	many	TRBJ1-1	CASGSPDRGGTEAFF	TGTGCCAGCGGCTCACCGGACAGGGGCGGCACTGAAGCTTTCTTT
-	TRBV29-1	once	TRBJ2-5	CSVSRDQETQYF	TGCAGCGTTAGCAGGGACCAAGAGACCCAGTACTTC
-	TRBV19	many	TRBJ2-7	CASRPGWPTPSYEQYF	TGTGCCAGTAGACCCGGGTGGCCCACCCCATCCTACGAGCAGTACTTC
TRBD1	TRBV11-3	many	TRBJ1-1	CASSLGLTGVSVVRNTEAFF	TGTGCCAGCAGCTTAGGACTCACAGGGGTATCGGTGGTTAGGAACACTGAAGCTTTCTTT
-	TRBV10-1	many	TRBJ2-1	CASSVGVLDEQFF	TGCGCCAGCAGTGTCGGAGTTTTGGATGAGCAGTTCTTC
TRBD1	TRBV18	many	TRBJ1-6	CASSRDRGRGSPLHF	TGTGCCAGCTCACGAGACAGGGGCAGAGGTTCACCCCTCCACTTT
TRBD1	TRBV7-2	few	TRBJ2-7	CASSLIGDRGFSLSYEQYF	TGTGCCAGCAGCTTAATTGGGGACAGGGGGTTTTCCCTGTCCTACGAGCAGTACTTC
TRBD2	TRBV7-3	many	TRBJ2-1	CASSLGGRSVNEQFF	TGTGCCAGCAGCTTAGGCGGGAGATCTGTGAATGAGCAGTTCTTC
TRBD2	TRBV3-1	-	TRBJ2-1	CASSLAGANEQFF	TGTGCCAGCAGTCTAGCGGGAGCGAATGAGCAGTTCTTC
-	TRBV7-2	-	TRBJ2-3	CASSQLAAGGNTQYF	TGTGCCAGCAGCCAACTAGCAGCTGGAGGAAATACGCAGTATTTT
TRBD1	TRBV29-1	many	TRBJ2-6	CSVGDRGRTSGANVLTF	TGCAGCGTTGGGGACAGGGGAAGAACCTCTGGGGCCAACGTCCTGACTTTC
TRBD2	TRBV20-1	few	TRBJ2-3	CSGGRADTQYF	TGCAGCGGGGGGAGGGCAGATACGCAGTATTTT
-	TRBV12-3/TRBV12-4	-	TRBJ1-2	CASSPFYGYTF	TGTGCCAGCAGTCCCTTCTATGGCTACACCTTC
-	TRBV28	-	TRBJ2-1	CASSFYLGVDEQFF	TGTGCCAGCAGTTTCTACCTAGGGGTCGATGAGCAGTTCTTC
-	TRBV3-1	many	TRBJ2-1	CASSRDPGLSEQFF	TGTGCCAGCAGCCGGGACCCGGGGCTCAGTGAGCAGTTCTTC
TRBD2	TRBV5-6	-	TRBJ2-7	CASSLLRREGRYEQYF	TGTGCCAGCAGCTTGTTGCGGCGGGAGGGGCGGTACGAGCAGTACTTC
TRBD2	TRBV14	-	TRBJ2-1	CASSPKDPGLASNEQFF	TGTGCCAGCAGCCCCAAAGACCCGGGACTAGCGTCCAATGAGCAGTTCTTC
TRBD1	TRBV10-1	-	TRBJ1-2	CARTRDSVLGYTF	TGCGCCAGGACTAGGGACAGTGTTCTTGGCTACACCTTC
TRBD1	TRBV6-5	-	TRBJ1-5	CASRRTGGLQPQHF	TGTGCCAGCAGAAGGACAGGGGGCTTGCAGCCCCAGCATTTT
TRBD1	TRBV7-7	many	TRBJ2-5	CASSFPGGETQYF	TGTGCTAGCAGCTTCCCAGGGGGAGAGACCCAGTACTTC
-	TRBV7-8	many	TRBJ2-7	CASSPSSYEQYF	TGTGCCAGCAGCCCTAGCTCCTACGAGCAGTACTTC
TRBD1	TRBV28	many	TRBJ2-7	CASSSTYRGSYEQYF	TGTGCCAGCAGTTCAACCTACAGGGGCTCCTACGAGCAGTACTTC
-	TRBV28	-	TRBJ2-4	CASSLGGKGKNIQYF	TGTGCCAGCAGCTTAGGGGGAAAGGGTAAAAACATTCAGTACTTT
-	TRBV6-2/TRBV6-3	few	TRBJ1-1	CASSYHEGGTEAFF	TGTGCCAGCAGTTACCATGAAGGGGGCACTGAAGCTTTCTTT
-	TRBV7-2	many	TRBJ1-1	CASSYGRVPTAFF	TGTGCCAGCAGCTACGGACGGGTGCCCACAGCTTTCTTT
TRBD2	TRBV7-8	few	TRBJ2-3	CASSLLEGGWNTDTQYF	TGTGCCAGCAGCTTATTGGAGGGAGGGTGGAACACAGATACGCAGTATTTT